This T cell receptor (beta chain) was documented in a study of human T cells and chemical hapten exposure. Within the library, unique molecular identifiers were attached to each individual cDNA molecule. TCRdb called the RACE reads again in MiXCR, with one record for every CDR3 protein. The sample yields 150,000 to 200,000 distinct CDR3 sequences, around 25% seen once. Trimming removed 0 bases at V and 9 bases at J, with 15 bases between. Germline V gene lookup returns CDR1 ENHRY and CDR2 SYGVKD. The CDR3 totals 15 residues. Time point indicated: patch test 3, about 24 weeks after DPC sensitization. The treatment: therapeutic diphenylcyclopropenone sensitization with weekly scalp DPC. Prior to each patch test being applied, blood was drawn. Each donor was an alopecia patient between 18 and 70 years of age who qualified for DPC. Study-level points and caveats: Expanded TCRs were compared with controls, and the expanded TCRs formed significantly more large CDR3 similarity clusters.

Comments on this clonotype: The antigen is undetermined.

J is TRBJ1-5 and V is TRBV10-3; D is perhaps TRBD1 (6 bases). The sequence was obtained from a middle-aged woman with alopecia areata. Some clones in this sample may be carry-over from other donors' samples. The sequenced sample was whole blood, obtained in connection with sensitization to the hapten diphenylcyclopropenone (DPC). The CDR3 spells CAISESGGLSRPQHF. The CDR3 DNA reads TGTGCCATCAGTGAGTCAGGGGGTCTATCGAGGCCCCAGCATTTT.